Described below is a single T cell receptor (beta chain) sequence and its context. This sample was taken from a study of shared clonotypes between healthy human individuals. Study details: The plates for each donor numbered three CD4 naive, three CD4 memory, two CD8 naive and one CD8 memory.

Naive-designated CD8 cells lacked CD45RO, were positively enriched for CCR7, and omitted terminally differentiated effector memory CD45RA+ cells. Generated by immunoSEQ multiplex PCR, the TCRdb table keeps only in-frame clones and is missing some. The sample includes over 800,000 clones, 80% to 95% seen only once; the top ten take around 24%. Germline lookup yields CDR1 SGHTA and CDR2 FQGNSA. V was shortened by 5 bases and J by 6 bases, with 11 bases between the two germline ends. The CDR3 loop spans 12 amino acids. Sample: naive CD8+ T cells sorted from blood. The rearrangement links TRBV7-2 to TRBJ2-7, with D hard to call. The receptor's source is a man aged 25-40 years in good health. The CDR3: CASSRLLVEQYF. CDR3 nucleotides: TGTGCCAGCAGCCGACTTCTTGTCGAGCAGTACTTC.